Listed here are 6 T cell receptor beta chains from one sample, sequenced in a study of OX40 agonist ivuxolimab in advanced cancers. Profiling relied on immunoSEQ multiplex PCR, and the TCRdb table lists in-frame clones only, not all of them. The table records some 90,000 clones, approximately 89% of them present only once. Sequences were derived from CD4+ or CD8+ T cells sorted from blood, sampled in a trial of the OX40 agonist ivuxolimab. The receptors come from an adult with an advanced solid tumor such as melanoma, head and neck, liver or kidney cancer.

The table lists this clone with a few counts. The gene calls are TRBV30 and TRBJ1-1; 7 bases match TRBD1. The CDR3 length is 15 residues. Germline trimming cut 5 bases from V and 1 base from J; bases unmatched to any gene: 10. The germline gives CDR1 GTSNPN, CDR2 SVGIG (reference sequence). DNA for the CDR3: TGTGCCTGGGAGAAAGTGGGGACAGAGAACACTGAAGCTTTCTTT. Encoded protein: CAWEKVGTENTEAFF.

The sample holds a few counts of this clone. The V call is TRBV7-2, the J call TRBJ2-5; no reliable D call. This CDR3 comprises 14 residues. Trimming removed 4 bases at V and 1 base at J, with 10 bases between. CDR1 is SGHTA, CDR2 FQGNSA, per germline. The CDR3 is CASSSPTGQETQYF. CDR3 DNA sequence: TGTGCCAGCAGCTCCCCGACTGGCCAAGAGACCCAGTACTTC. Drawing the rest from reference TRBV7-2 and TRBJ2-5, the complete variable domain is GAGVSQSPSNKVTEKGKDVELRCDPISGHTALYWYRQSLGQGLEFLIYFQGNSAPDKSGLPSDRFSAERTGGSVSTLTIQRTQQEDSAVYLCASSSPTGQETQYFGPGTRLLVL.

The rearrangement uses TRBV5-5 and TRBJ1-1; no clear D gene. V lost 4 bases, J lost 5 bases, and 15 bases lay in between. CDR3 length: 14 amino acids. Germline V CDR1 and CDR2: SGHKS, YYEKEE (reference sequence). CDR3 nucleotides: TGTGCCAGCAGCCCAACGGGAAGGGAAACTGAAGCTTTCTTT. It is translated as CASSPTGRETEAFF.

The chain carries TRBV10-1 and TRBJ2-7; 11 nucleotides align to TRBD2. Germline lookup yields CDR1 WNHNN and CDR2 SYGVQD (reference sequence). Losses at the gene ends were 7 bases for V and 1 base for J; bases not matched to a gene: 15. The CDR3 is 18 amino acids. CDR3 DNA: TGCGCCAGCACCGAGCGGCTAGCGGGAGGAGGTAGTTCCTACGAGCAGTACTTC. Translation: CASTERLAGGGSSYEQYF.

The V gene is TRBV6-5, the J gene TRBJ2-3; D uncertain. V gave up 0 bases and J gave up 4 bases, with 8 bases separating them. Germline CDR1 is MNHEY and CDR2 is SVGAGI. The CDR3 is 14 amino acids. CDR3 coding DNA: TGTGCCAGCAGTTACTCCCAGGCTTCAGATACGCAGTATTTT. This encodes CASSYSQASDTQYF.

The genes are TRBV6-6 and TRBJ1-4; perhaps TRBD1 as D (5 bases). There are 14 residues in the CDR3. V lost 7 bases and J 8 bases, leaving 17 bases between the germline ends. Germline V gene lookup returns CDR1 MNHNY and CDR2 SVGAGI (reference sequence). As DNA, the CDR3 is TGTGCCAGCACCTACCAGGGTTTGGGGGAAAAACTGTTTTTT. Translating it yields CASTYQGLGEKLFF.